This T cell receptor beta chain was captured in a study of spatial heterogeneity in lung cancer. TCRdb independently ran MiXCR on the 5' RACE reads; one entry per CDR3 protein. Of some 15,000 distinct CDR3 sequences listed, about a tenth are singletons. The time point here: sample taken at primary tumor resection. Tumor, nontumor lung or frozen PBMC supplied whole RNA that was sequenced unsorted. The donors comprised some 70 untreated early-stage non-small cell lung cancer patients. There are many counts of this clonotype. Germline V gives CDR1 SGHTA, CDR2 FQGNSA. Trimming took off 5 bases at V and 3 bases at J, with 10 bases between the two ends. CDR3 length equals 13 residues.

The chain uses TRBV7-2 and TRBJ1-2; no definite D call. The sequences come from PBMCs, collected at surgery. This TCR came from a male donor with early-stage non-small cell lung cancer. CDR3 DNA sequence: TGTGCCAGCAGCCACCCAGGAGACTATGGCTACACCTTC. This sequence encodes CASSHPGDYGYTF.